Listed below are T cell receptor beta chains from one sample, sequenced in a study of blood T cell repertoires in COVID-19. The method was immunoSEQ multiplex PCR; TCRdb's version includes in-frame clones alone and lacks a portion of them. The table has tens of thousands of clones, roughly 90% seen once. Specimen: peripheral blood. These receptors came from a human donor in a cohort sampled during active COVID-19. Each CDR3 is given without its conserved first and last residue.

TRBV28 AAAGLDNEQF
TRBV2 ASSERARGSITYYEQY
TRBV4-1 ASRYTGGSNQPQH
TRBV2 ASMNTEAF
TRBV28 ASSLLPAGMGVTDTQY
TRBV4-2 ASRSQTSGIFGEQF
TRBV24-1 ATSDSPWGTQY
TRBV6-5 ASSYTGTGYHYGYT
TRBV2 ASSGLGTVPEQY
TRBV19 ASTQGFTYNEQF
TRBV15 ATSWQGNNSPLH
TRBV10-3 AISDLVGEQY
TRBV27 ASSLPGQKGHNEQF
TRBV27 ASSLSTQGYEQY
TRBV16 ASSSQYRGQSTGELF
TRBV9 ASSITGGTDTQY